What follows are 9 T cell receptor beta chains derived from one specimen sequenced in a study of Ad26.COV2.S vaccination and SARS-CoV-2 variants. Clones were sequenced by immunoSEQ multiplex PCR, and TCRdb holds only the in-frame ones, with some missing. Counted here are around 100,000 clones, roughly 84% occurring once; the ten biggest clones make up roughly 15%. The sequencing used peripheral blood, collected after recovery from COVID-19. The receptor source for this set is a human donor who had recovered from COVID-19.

CDR3 region: CASSQERGKNNEQFF. The CDR3, as DNA: TGTGCCAGCAGCCAAGAGAGAGGGAAAAACAATGAGCAGTTCTTC. V usage is TRBV3-1 (or the pseudogene TRBV3-2) and J usage is TRBJ2-1, with a weak D call TRBD2 (5 bases). Germline assignment: CDR1 LGHDT and CDR2 YNNKEL (reference sequence). The CDR3 runs to 15 residues. With 0 bases removed from V and 5 bases from J, the gap between germline ends came to 11 bases.

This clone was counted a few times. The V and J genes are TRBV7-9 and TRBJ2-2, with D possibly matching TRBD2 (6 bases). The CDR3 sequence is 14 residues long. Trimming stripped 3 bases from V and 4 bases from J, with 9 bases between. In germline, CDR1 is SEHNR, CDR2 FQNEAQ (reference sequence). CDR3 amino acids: CASSLFGSTGELFF. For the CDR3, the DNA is TGTGCCAGCAGCTTGTTCGGGAGCACCGGGGAGCTGTTTTTT.

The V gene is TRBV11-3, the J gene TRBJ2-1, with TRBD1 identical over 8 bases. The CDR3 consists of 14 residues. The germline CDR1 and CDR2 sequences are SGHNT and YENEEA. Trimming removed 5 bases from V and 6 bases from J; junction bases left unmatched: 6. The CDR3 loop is CASSLTDRANEQFF. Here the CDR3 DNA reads TGTGCCAGCAGCCTAACGGACAGGGCCAATGAGCAGTTCTTC.

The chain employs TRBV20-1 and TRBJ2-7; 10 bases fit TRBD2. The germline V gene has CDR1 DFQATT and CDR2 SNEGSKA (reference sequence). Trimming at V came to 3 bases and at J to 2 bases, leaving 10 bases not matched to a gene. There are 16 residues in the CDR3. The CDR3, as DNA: TGCAGTGCTAGTCTGCTAGCGGGAGCCGGAACCTACGAGCAGTACTTC. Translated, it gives CSASLLAGAGTYEQYF.

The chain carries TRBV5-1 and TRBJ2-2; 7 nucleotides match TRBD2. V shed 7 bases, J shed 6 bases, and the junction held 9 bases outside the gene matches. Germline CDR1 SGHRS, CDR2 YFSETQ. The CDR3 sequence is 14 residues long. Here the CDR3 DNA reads TGCGCCAGCTCAATCGGACTAGTAGCCGGGGAGCTGTTTTTT. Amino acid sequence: CASSIGLVAGELFF.

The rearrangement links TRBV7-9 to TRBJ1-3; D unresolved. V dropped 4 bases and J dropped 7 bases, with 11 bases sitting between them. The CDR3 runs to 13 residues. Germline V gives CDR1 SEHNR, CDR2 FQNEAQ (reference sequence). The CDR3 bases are TGTGCCAGCAGCTACCCAGACGTGAACACCATATATTTT. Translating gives CASSYPDVNTIYF. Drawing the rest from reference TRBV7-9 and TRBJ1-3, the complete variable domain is DTGVSQNPRHKITKRGQNVTFRCDPISEHNRLYWYRQTLGQGPEFLTYFQNEAQLEKSRLLSDRFSAERPKGSFSTLEIQRTEQGDSAMYLCASSYPDVNTIYFGEGSWLTVV.

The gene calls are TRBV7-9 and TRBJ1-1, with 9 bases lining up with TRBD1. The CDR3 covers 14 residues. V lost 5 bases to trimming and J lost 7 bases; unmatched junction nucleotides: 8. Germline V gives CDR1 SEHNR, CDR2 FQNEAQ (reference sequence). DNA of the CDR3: TGTGCCAGCAGCGTAACAGGGGGCTTTAGTGAAGCTTTCTTT. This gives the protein CASSVTGGFSEAFF. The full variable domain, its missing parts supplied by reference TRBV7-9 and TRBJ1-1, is DTGVSQNPRHKITKRGQNVTFRCDPISEHNRLYWYRQTLGQGPEFLTYFQNEAQLEKSRLLSDRFSAERPKGSFSTLEIQRTEQGDSAMYLCASSVTGGFSEAFFGQGTRLTVV.

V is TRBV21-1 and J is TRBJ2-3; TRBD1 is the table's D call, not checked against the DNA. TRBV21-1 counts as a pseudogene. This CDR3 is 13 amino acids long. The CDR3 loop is CASRDTSTDTQYF. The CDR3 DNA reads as TGTGCCAGCAGGGACACTAGCACAGATACGCAGTATTTT.

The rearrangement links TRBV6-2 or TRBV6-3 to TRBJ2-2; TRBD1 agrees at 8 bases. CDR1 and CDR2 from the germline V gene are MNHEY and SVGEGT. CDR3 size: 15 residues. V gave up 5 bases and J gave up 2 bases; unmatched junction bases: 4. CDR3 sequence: CASSRDRPNTGELFF. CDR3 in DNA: TGTGCCAGCAGTCGGGACAGGCCCAACACCGGGGAGCTGTTTTTT.